This paragraph reports one TCR beta chain. The germline CDR1 and CDR2 sequences are SGHRS and YFSETQ. With V trimmed by 1 base and J by 4 bases, 3 bases remained unmatched. This CDR3 is built from 15 residues. This sample was included in a study of technical replicates of blood from a few donors. TCRdb's copy holds only in-frame clones and misses some; the assay was immunoSEQ multiplex PCR. Here the sample spans some 70,000 clones, just over 90% being singletons. The chain links TRBV5-1 to TRBJ2-5, with TRBD1 matching 11 bases. This clonotype originated in a human donor in good health. Some clones in this sample may be carry-over from other donors' samples. Source material: PBMCs. Here the CDR3 reads CASSLRDRGRETQYF. The DNA for the CDR3 is TGCGCCAGCAGCTTGCGGGACAGGGGGAGAGAGACCCAGTACTTC.